The entry that follows covers one TCR beta chain sequence. Its antigen is currently unknown. These data belong to a study of CD8+ T cells in alopecia areata. Overall study context: Scalp area affected, as a percentage, set the severity score of treated patients.

Germline values: CDR1 MNHEY, CDR2 SVGAGI. Trimming removed 6 bases at V and 1 base at J, with 9 bases between. CDR3 length: 13 residues. Treatment specified: oral pan-JAK inhibitor, 5-10 mg twice daily. Study results and caveats: Expanded CD8+ clones among the top 100, as well as scalp clonality, were significantly decreased by tofacitinib.

Sequencing relied on a cDNA template that was reverse transcribed from extracted RNA. Libraries were prepared by immunoSEQ multiplex PCR; TCRdb keeps only in-frame clonotypes and omits some of them. The sample consists of about 170,000 clones, about three fifths of them appearing once. Source: CD4+ T cells sorted from blood, taken between weeks 55 and 65, from a patient treated with tofacitinib. This receptor was obtained from a human donor with alopecia areata. This chain joins TRBV6-5 and TRBJ1-1; D is unresolved. The chain's CDR3 is CASSYNRNTEAFF. The CDR3 nucleotides are TGTGCCAGCAGCTACAATAGGAACACTGAAGCTTTCTTT.